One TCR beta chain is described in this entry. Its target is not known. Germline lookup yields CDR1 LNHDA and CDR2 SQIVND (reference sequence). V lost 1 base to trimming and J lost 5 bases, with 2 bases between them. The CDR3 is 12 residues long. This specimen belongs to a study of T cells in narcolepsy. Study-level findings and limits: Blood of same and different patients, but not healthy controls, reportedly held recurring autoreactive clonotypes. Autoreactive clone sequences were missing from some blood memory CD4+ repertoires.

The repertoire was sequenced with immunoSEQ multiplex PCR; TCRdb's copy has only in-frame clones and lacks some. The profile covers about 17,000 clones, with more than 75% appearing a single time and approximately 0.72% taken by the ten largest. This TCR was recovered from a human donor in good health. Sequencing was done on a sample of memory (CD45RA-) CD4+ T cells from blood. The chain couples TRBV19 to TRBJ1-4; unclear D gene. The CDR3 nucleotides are TGTGCCAGTAGTATAGTCAATGAAAAACTGTTTTTT. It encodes CASSIVNEKLFF.